This T cell receptor beta chain originates from a study of cytomegalovirus exposure and HLA in healthy donors. Study results and limitations: Among the most significant clusters, several appeared linked to common viral pathogens in a later analysis. Presence/absence analyses treated sequencing depth as roughly uniform across donors. The availability of immune exposure information extended only to CMV serostatus.

This clone was seen a few times. The target antigen is unknown. PCR employed 60 Vbeta and 13 Jbeta primers. The protocol was immunoSEQ multiplex PCR, while the TCRdb copy is restricted to in-frame clones and leaves out a portion. This sample has more than 140,000 clones, with 60% to 80% found just once. Germline CDR1 LGHNA, CDR2 YSLEER. Trimming removed 0 bases from V and 5 bases from J; junction bases left unmatched: 16. The CDR3 runs to 18 residues. The receptor's source is a man aged 35-49 years in good health and CMV-seronegative. V gene TRBV4-3 combines with J gene TRBJ2-7; 7 bases fit TRBD2. The sequenced material came from PBMCs. CDR3 nucleotides: TGCGCCAGCAGCCAAGATAGCCGCCGGGGGGAGGAGGTGGACGAGCAGTACTTC. Amino acids: CASSQDSRRGEEVDEQYF.